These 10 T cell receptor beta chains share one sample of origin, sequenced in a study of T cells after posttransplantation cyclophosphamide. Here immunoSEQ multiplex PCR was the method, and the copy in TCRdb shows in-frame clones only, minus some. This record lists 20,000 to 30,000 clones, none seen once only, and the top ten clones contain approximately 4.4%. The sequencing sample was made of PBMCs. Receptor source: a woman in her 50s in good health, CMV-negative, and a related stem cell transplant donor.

The CDR3 coding sequence is TGTGCCAGCAGTCCCGGGGAGGGGGGAATCTACACCTTC. Its translation is CASSPGEGGIYTF. The rearrangement uses TRBV6-1 and TRBJ1-2; tentative D call: TRBD1 (6 bases). This CDR3 is 13 amino acids long. Between the trimmed V and J ends, which lost 5 bases and 10 bases, there was a span of 17 bases. CDR1 is MNHNS and CDR2 is SASEGT in the germline V gene.

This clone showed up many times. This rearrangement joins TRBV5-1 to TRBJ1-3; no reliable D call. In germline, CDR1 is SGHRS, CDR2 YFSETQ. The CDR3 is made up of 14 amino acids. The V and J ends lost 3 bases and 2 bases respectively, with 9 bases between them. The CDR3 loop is CASSSRGTGNTIYF. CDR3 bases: TGCGCCAGCAGCTCCCGAGGCACTGGAAACACCATATATTTT.

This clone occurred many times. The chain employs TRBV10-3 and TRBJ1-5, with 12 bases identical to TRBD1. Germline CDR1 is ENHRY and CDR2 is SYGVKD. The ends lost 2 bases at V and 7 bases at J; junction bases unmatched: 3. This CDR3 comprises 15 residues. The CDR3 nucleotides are TGTGCCATCAGTGAGGGGACAGGGGGCGACCAGCCCCAGCATTTT. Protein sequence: CAISEGTGGDQPQHF.

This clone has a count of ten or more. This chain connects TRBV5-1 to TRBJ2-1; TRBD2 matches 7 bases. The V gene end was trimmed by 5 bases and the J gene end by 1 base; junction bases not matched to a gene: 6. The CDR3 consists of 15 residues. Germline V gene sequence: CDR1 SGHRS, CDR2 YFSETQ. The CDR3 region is CASSPSGTSYNEQFF. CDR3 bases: TGCGCCAGCAGTCCTAGCGGTACTTCCTACAATGAGCAGTTCTTC. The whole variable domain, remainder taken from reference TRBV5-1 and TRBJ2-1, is KAGVTQTPRYLIKTRGQQVTLSCSPISGHRSVSWYQQTPGQGLQFLFEYFSETQRNKGNFPGRFSGRQFSNSRSEMNVSTLELGDSALYLCASSPSGTSYNEQFFGPGTRLTVL.

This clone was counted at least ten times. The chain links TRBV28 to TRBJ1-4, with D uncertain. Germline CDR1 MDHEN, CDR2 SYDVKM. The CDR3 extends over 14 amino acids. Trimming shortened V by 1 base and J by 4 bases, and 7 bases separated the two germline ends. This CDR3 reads CASSLLLNNEKLFF. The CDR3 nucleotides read TGTGCCAGCAGTTTATTGTTAAATAATGAAAAACTGTTTTTT. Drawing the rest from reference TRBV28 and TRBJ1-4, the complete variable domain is DVKVTQSSRYLVKRTGEKVFLECVQDMDHENMFWYRQDPGLGLRLIYFSYDVKMKEKGDIPEGYSVSREKKERFSLILESASTNQTSMYLCASSLLLNNEKLFFGSGTQLSVL.

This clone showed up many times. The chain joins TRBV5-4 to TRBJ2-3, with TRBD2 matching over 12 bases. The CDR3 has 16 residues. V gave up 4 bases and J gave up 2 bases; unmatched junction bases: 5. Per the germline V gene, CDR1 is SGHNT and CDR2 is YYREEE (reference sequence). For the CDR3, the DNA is TGTGCCAGCAGCCCCGGGACTAGCGGGTTCACAGATACGCAGTATTTT. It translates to CASSPGTSGFTDTQYF.

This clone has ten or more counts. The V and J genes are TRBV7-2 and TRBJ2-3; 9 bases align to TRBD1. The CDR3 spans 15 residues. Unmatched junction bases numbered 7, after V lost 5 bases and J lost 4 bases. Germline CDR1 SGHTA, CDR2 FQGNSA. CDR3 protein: CASSASGTGSDTQYF. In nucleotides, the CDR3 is TGTGCCAGCAGCGCCTCCGGGACAGGGTCAGATACGCAGTATTTT.

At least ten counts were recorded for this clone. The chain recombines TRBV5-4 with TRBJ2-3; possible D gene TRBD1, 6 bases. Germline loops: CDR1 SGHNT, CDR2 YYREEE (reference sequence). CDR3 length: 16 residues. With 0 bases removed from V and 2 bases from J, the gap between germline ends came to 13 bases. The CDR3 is CASSLADRRPTDTQYF. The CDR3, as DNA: TGTGCCAGCAGCTTGGCCGACAGGAGACCCACAGATACGCAGTATTTT.

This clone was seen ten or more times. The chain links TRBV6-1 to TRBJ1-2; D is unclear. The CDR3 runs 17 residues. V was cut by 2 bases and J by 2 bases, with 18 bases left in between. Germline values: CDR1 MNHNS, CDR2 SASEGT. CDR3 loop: CASSENLRTRLNYGYTF. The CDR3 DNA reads TGTGCCAGCAGTGAAAACCTAAGGACGAGACTAAACTATGGCTACACCTTC.

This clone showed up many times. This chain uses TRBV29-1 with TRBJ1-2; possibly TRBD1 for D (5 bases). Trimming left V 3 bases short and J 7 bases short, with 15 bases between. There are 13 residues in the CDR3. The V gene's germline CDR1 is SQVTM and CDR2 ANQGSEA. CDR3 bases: TGCAGCGTTGATCTGGGGCGGATGAGTGGCTACACCTTC. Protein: CSVDLGRMSGYTF.